This record concerns one T cell receptor beta chain sequence. This sample was taken from a study of T cell responses to AZD1222 COVID-19 vaccine. This table comes from immunoSEQ multiplex PCR, and its TCRdb copy is limited to in-frame clones, with some not included. The sample has fewer than 150,000 clones; approximately 88% are singletons. The CDR3 runs 14 residues. CDR1 is ENHRY and CDR2 is SYGVKD in the germline V gene. The ends lost 10 bases at V and 9 bases at J; junction bases unmatched: 18. The specimen was peripheral blood, collected on day 0 of AZD1222 vaccination. J is TRBJ2-7 and V is TRBV10-3; 7 bases fit TRBD1. This TCR came from an adult in good health. The CDR3: CATEGAPGLGGQYF. The CDR3 nucleotides are TGTGCCACCGAGGGGGCACCCGGCCTAGGAGGGCAGTACTTC.